Below, one TCR beta chain is given with its context. This entry belongs to a study of blood T cell repertoires in COVID-19. About the study: Nucleic acid was either cDNA or gDNA, and it came from T cells, B-cell-depleted T cells, or PBMCs.

Using immunoSEQ multiplex PCR, the repertoire was profiled, and TCRdb retains in-frame clones only, with some absent. The table has 65,000 to 90,000 clones, roughly 80% seen once. CDR1 is SGHTA and CDR2 is FQGTGA in the germline V gene. The CDR3 loop spans 13 amino acids. Trimming removed 5 bases at V and 5 bases at J, with 10 bases between. The gene calls are TRBV7-3 and TRBJ2-1, with D unclear. Sequenced sample: peripheral blood. This sequence was found in a woman of 80 years or more with active or convalescent COVID-19. For the CDR3, the DNA is TGTGCCAGCAGCCCGAACGGTAACAATGAGCAGTTCTTC. It codes for CASSPNGNNEQFF.